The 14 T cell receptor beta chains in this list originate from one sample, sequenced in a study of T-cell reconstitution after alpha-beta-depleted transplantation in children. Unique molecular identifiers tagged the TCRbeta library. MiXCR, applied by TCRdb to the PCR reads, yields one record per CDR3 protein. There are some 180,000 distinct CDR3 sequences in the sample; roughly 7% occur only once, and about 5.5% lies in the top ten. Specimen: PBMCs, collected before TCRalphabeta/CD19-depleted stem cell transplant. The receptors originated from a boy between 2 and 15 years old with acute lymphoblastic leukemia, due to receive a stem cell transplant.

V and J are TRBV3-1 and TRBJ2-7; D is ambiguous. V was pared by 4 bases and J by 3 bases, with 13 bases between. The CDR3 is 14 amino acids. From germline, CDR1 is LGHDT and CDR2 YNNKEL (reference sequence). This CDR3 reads CASSPGSYYYEQYF. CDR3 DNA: TGTGCCAGCAGCCCTGGCAGCTACTACTACGAGCAGTACTTC.

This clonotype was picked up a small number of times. The CDR3 DNA follows: TGTGCCAGCAGTTTCCGTACCACAGGGCTTAGCTCCTACGAGCAGTACTTC. Translated, it gives CASSFRTTGLSSYEQYF. The chain employs TRBV28 and TRBJ2-7, with D tentatively TRBD1 (6 bases). V was clipped by 3 bases and J by 0 bases, with 18 bases between them. Germline V gene sequence: CDR1 MDHEN, CDR2 SYDVKM. The CDR3 extends over 17 amino acids. The full variable domain, in which reference TRBV28 and TRBJ2-7 provide the parts outside the CDR3, is DVKVTQSSRYLVKRTGEKVFLECVQDMDHENMFWYRQDPGLGLRLIYFSYDVKMKEKGDIPEGYSVSREKKERFSLILESASTNQTSMYLCASSFRTTGLSSYEQYFGPGTRLTVT.

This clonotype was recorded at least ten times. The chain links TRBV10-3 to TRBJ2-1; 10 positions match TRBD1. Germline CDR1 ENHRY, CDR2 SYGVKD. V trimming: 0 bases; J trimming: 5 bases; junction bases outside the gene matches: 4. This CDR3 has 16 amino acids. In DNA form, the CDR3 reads TGTGCCATCAGTGAGTCGCGCGGGACAGGGGACAATGAGCAGTTCTTC. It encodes CAISESRGTGDNEQFF.

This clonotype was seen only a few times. The chain's CDR3 is CASRNTGTGQPQHF. Written as DNA, the CDR3 is TGTGCCAGCAGAAATACAGGGACGGGTCAGCCCCAGCATTTT. This chain joins TRBV28 and TRBJ1-5, with D possibly being TRBD1 (6 bases). Germline V gene lookup returns CDR1 MDHEN and CDR2 SYDVKM. V was pared by 6 bases and J by 6 bases, with 15 bases between. This CDR3 is built from 14 residues. Drawing the rest from reference TRBV28 and TRBJ1-5, the complete variable domain is DVKVTQSSRYLVKRTGEKVFLECVQDMDHENMFWYRQDPGLGLRLIYFSYDVKMKEKGDIPEGYSVSREKKERFSLILESASTNQTSMYLCASRNTGTGQPQHFGDGTRLSIL.

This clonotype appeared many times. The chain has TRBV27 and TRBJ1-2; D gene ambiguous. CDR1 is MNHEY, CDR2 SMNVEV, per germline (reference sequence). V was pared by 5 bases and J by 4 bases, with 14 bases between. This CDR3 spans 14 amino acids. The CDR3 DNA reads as TGTGCCAGCAGTACCCTAGGAGTAAGCTATGGCTACACCTTC. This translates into CASSTLGVSYGYTF.

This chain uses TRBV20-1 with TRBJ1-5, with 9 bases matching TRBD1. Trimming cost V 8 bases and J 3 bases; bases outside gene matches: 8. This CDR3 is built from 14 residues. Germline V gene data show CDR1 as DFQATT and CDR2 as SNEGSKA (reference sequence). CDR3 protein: CSTRTGANNQPQHF. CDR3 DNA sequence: TGCAGTACCAGGACAGGGGCCAACAATCAGCCCCAGCATTTT.

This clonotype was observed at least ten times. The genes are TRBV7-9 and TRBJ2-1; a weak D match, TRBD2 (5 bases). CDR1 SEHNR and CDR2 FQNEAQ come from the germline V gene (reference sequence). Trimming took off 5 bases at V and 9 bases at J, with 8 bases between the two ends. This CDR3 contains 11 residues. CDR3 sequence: CASSIEGEQFF. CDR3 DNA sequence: TGTGCCAGCAGCATCGAGGGTGAGCAGTTCTTC.

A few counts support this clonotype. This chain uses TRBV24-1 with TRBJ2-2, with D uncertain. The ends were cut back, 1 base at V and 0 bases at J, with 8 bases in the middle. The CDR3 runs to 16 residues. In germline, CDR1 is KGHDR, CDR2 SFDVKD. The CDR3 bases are TGTGCCACCAGTGATTTTGCAGGCGCGAACACCGGGGAGCTGTTTTTT. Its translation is CATSDFAGANTGELFF.

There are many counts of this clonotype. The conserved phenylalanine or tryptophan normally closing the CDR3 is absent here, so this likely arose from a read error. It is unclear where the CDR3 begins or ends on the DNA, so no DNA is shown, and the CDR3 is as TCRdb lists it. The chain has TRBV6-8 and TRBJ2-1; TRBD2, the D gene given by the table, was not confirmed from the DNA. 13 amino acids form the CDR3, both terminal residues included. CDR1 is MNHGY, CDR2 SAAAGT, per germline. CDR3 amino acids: CASSAMGLAGASS.

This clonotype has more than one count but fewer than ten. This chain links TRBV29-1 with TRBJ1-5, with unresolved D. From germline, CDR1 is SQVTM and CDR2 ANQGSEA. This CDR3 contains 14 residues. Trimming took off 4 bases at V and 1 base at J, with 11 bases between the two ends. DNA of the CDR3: TGCAGCGTTGCCGAGGGCGGGAGCAATCAGCCCCAGCATTTT. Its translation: CSVAEGGSNQPQHF.

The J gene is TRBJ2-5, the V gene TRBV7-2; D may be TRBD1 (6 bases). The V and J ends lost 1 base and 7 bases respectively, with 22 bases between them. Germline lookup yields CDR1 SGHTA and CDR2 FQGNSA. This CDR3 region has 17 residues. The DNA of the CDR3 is TGTGCCAGCAGCTTAGGAATAGGGGGACCAGCGACAGCGACCCAGTACTTC. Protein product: CASSLGIGGPATATQYF.

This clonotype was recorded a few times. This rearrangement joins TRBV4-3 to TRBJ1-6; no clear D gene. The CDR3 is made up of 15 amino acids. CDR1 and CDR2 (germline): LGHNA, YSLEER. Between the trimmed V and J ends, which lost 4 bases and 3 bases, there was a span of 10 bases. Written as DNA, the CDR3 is TGCGCCAGCAGCCCGAGACGCAACTATAATTCACCCCTCCACTTT. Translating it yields CASSPRRNYNSPLHF.

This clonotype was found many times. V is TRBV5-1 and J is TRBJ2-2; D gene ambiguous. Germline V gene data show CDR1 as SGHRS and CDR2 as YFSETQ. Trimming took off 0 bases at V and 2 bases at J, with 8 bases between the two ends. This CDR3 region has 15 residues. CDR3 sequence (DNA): TGCGCCAGCAGCTTGGTTAGAATCAACACCGGGGAGCTGTTTTTT. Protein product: CASSLVRINTGELFF. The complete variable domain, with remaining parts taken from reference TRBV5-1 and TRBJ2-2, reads KAGVTQTPRYLIKTRGQQVTLSCSPISGHRSVSWYQQTPGQGLQFLFEYFSETQRNKGNFPGRFSGRQFSNSRSEMNVSTLELGDSALYLCASSLVRINTGELFFGEGSRLTVL.

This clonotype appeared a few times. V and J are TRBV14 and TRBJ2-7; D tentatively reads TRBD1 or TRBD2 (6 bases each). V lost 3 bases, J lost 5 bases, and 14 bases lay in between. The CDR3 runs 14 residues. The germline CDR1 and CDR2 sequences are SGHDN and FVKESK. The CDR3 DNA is TGTGCCAGCAGCCACCGGGGGCGCGTAAACGAGCAGTACTTC. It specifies CASSHRGRVNEQYF. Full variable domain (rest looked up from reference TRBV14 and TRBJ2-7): EAGVTQFPSHSVIEKGQTVTLRCDPISGHDNLYWYRRVMGKEIKFLLHFVKESKQDESGMPNNRFLAERTGGTYSTLKVQPAELEDSGVYFCASSHRGRVNEQYFGPGTRLTVT.